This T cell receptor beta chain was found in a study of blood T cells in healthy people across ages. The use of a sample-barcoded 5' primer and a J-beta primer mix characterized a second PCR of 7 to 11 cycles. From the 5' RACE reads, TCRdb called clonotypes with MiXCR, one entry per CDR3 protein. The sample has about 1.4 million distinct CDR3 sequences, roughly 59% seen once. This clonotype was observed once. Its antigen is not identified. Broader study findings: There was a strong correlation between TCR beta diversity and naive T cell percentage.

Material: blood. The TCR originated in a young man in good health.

DNA for the CDR3: TGTGCCAGCGCCGCGGACAGGGCCTACAATGAGCAGTTCTTC. Translation gives CASAADRAYNEQFF. The gene calls are TRBV6-2 or TRBV6-3 and TRBJ2-1; 8 positions match TRBD1. V was pared by 8 bases and J by 2 bases, with 5 bases of the junction left unmatched. The CDR3 has 14 amino acids. CDR1 is MNHEY and CDR2 is SVGEGT in the germline V gene.